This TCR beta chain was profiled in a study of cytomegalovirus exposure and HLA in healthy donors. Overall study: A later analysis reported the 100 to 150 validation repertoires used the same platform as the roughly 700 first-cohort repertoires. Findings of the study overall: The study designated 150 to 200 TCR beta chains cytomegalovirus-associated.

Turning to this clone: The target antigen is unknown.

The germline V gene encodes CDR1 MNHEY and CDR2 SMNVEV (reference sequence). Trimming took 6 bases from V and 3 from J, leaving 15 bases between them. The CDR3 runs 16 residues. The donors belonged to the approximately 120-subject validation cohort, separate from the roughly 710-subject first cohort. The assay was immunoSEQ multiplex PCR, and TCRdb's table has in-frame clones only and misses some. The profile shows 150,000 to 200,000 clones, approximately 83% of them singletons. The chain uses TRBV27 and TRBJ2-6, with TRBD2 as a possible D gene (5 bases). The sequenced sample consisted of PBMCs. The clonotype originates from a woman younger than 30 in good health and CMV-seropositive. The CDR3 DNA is TGTGCCAGCAGATCTCCGGCGAGGGTTGGGGCCAACGTCCTGACTTTC. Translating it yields CASRSPARVGANVLTF.